One sample yielded the 24 T cell receptor beta chains listed below, sequenced in a study of blood T cell repertoires in COVID-19. The protocol was immunoSEQ multiplex PCR, while the TCRdb copy is restricted to in-frame clones and leaves out a portion. The sample shows about 100,000 clones, 86% of them seen only once. The sequenced sample consisted of peripheral blood. The receptors stem from an older woman in a cohort sampled during active or convalescent COVID-19.

V and J are TRBV19 and TRBJ1-2, with D perhaps matching TRBD1 (5 bases). Germline CDR1 LNHDA, CDR2 SQIVND (reference sequence). V lost 3 bases, J lost 9 bases, and 17 bases lay in between. The CDR3 is 14 residues long. The CDR3 nucleotides are TGTGCCAGTAGTATCAGGGATTCGGCGGCCCGCTACACCTTC. Its translation is CASSIRDSAARYTF.

This clone appeared a single time. The J gene is TRBJ1-2, the V gene TRBV6-1, with 9 positions matching TRBD1. With 4 bases clipped from V and 0 bases from J, the junction kept 6 bases outside the gene matches. CDR1 is MNHNS and CDR2 is SASEGT in the germline V gene. This CDR3 is 16 amino acids long. DNA of the CDR3: TGTGCCAGCAGTGCCGGACAGGGGAGCACTAACTATGGCTACACCTTC. Protein: CASSAGQGSTNYGYTF.

J is TRBJ1-6 and V is TRBV5-1, with a tentative D call TRBD1 (6 bases). The CDR3 totals 16 residues. V was trimmed by 0 bases and J by 8 bases, leaving 15 bases between them. Germline V gene data show CDR1 as SGHRS and CDR2 as YFSETQ. CDR3: CASSLGGQSVDSPLHF. CDR3 nucleotide sequence: TGCGCCAGCAGCTTGGGAGGACAGTCGGTGGATTCACCCCTCCACTTT.

The chain recombines TRBV7-2 with TRBJ1-5; no firm D call. In germline, CDR1 is SGHTA, CDR2 FQGNSA. There are 13 residues in the CDR3. V was clipped by 1 base and J by 4 bases, with 5 bases between them. CDR3 loop: CASSLDINQPQHF. DNA of the CDR3: TGTGCCAGCAGCTTAGACATTAATCAGCCCCAGCATTTT.

This clone was seen more than once but under ten times. The V gene is TRBV6-5, the J gene TRBJ2-1; 9 bases line up with TRBD2. The CDR3 is 16 residues long. The V and J ends lost 6 bases and 14 bases, in that order; junction bases with no gene match: 20. CDR1 is MNHEY and CDR2 is SVGAGI in the germline V gene. CDR3 in amino acids: CASRYGSGTSLAGEFF. DNA of the CDR3: TGTGCCAGCAGATACGGATCTGGGACTAGCCTGGCCGGGGAGTTCTTC.

The sample holds one count of this clone. The chain employs TRBV7-9 and TRBJ2-5; 7 bases agree with TRBD2. This CDR3 is 14 amino acids long. The V segment lost 0 bases and the J segment 3 bases; nucleotides outside the gene matches: 1. The V gene's germline CDR1 is SEHNR and CDR2 FQNEAQ (reference sequence). CDR3 nucleotides: TGTGCCAGCAGCTTAGCGGGGAGGGAAGAGACCCAGTACTTC. This gives the protein CASSLAGREETQYF. Drawing the rest from reference TRBV7-9 and TRBJ2-5, the complete variable domain is DTGVSQNPRHKITKRGQNVTFRCDPISEHNRLYWYRQTLGQGPEFLTYFQNEAQLEKSRLLSDRFSAERPKGSFSTLEIQRTEQGDSAMYLCASSLAGREETQYFGPGTRLLVL.

This chain connects TRBV6-6 to TRBJ1-2; D is ambiguous. This CDR3 spans 15 amino acids. Germline lookup yields CDR1 MNHNY and CDR2 SVGAGI (reference sequence). The germline V and J ends were trimmed by 5 bases and 3 bases, with 16 bases remaining between them. The CDR3 loop reads CASSPRPRRDYGYTF. CDR3 coding DNA: TGTGCCAGCAGTCCGCGACCTAGGAGGGACTATGGCTACACCTTC.

V usage is TRBV19 and J usage is TRBJ2-2; 7 bases line up with TRBD1. This CDR3 region has 15 residues. Germline CDR1 is LNHDA and CDR2 is SQIVND (reference sequence). V lost 6 bases to trimming and J lost 1 base; unmatched junction nucleotides: 5. The CDR3 sequence is CASSEGALNTGELFF. The CDR3 DNA reads as TGTGCCAGTAGCGAGGGGGCTCTGAACACCGGGGAGCTGTTTTTT.

A single count supports this clone. The chain carries TRBV6-2 or TRBV6-3 and TRBJ1-2; 7 nucleotides line up with TRBD1. V was pared by 2 bases and J by 5 bases, with 8 bases of the junction left unmatched. The CDR3 runs to 15 residues. From germline, CDR1 is MNHEY and CDR2 SVGEGT. This chain's CDR3 is CASSYKGAIGYGYTF. As DNA, the CDR3 is TGTGCCAGCAGTTACAAGGGGGCCATTGGGTATGGCTACACCTTC.

The V call is TRBV5-1, the J call TRBJ1-4, with unresolved D. The V gene lost 4 bases and the J gene lost 0 bases, with 10 bases spanning the gap. CDR3 length equals 15 residues. The germline V gene has CDR1 SGHRS and CDR2 YFSETQ. The CDR3 loop is CASSLDSATNEKLFF. The CDR3, as DNA: TGCGCCAGCAGCCTTGATAGTGCAACTAATGAAAAACTGTTTTTT. Supplemented by reference TRBV5-1 and TRBJ1-4, the full variable domain reads KAGVTQTPRYLIKTRGQQVTLSCSPISGHRSVSWYQQTPGQGLQFLFEYFSETQRNKGNFPGRFSGRQFSNSRSEMNVSTLELGDSALYLCASSLDSATNEKLFFGSGTQLSVL.

The genes are TRBV6-2 or TRBV6-3 and TRBJ1-4; 12 positions match TRBD1. V shed 6 bases and J 8 bases; nucleotides not matched to a gene: 4. The CDR3 loop spans 14 amino acids. Germline V gene sequence: CDR1 MNHEY, CDR2 SVGEGT. The CDR3: CASSRDRGREKLFF. The CDR3 region has the DNA TGTGCCAGCAGCCGGGACAGGGGGCGGGAAAAACTGTTTTTT.

V gene TRBV27 combines with J gene TRBJ1-6; 9 bases are shared with TRBD1. This CDR3 contains 15 residues. V gave up 3 bases and J gave up 9 bases; unmatched junction bases: 6. The germline V gene encodes CDR1 MNHEY and CDR2 SMNVEV (reference sequence). The CDR3 nucleotides are TGTGCCAGCAGTTTTGAAACAGGGGGCGGTTCACCCCTCCACTTT. Translated, it gives CASSFETGGGSPLHF.

Only a few counts were recorded for this clone. The chain joins TRBV5-6 to TRBJ1-1; D unclear. V was clipped by 2 bases and J by 0 bases, with 11 bases between them. Germline lookup yields CDR1 SGHDT and CDR2 YYEEEE. The CDR3 extends over 15 amino acids. The CDR3 DNA is TGTGCCAGCAGCTTAGTTGGGCTCATGAACACTGAAGCTTTCTTT. Protein: CASSLVGLMNTEAFF.

A single count supports this clone. The V and J genes are TRBV18 and TRBJ1-2, with no clear D. There are 15 residues in the CDR3. V lost 3 bases, J lost 0 bases, and 11 bases lay in between. Germline V gene lookup returns CDR1 KGHSH and CDR2 LQKENI. CDR3 amino acids: CASSPQRGTNYGYTF. The CDR3, as DNA: TGTGCCAGCTCACCCCAACGGGGAACTAACTATGGCTACACCTTC.

The chain recombines TRBV4-1 with TRBJ1-2; D remains unclear. The germline V gene has CDR1 MGHRA and CDR2 YSYEKL. V dropped 1 base and J dropped 6 bases, with 30 bases sitting between them. The CDR3 spans 20 residues. CDR3 in DNA: TGCGCCAGCAGCCAAGCCATGCTTGTCTCGGGGTTGGCTAAATGGGATGGCTACACCTTC. It yields the protein CASSQAMLVSGLAKWDGYTF.

J is TRBJ2-3 and V is TRBV9; D might be TRBD2 (5 bases). Germline CDR1 is SGDLS and CDR2 is YYNGEE. CDR3 length: 13 residues. V lost 1 base, J lost 3 bases, and 6 bases lay in between. The CDR3 nucleotides are TGTGCCAGCAGCGTACCGGGAACAGATACGCAGTATTTT. Protein sequence: CASSVPGTDTQYF.

This clone showed up just once. The J gene is TRBJ1-5, the V gene TRBV4-2; no firm D call. The CDR3 spans 16 residues. The germline CDR1 and CDR2 sequences are LGHNA and YNFKEQ. V was shortened by 0 bases and J by 4 bases, with 13 bases between the two germline ends. DNA for the CDR3: TGTGCCAGCAGCCAAGATAACAGCCACCGGAATCAGCCCCAGCATTTT. Translation: CASSQDNSHRNQPQHF.

J is TRBJ2-3 and V is TRBV5-4, with 10 bases matching TRBD2. Germline trimming cut 1 base from V and 4 bases from J; bases unmatched to any gene: 6. CDR3 length: 16 amino acids. Germline V lookup: CDR1 SGHNT, CDR2 YYREEE (reference sequence). CDR3 nucleotide sequence: TGTGCCAGCAGCTTGAAACTAGCGGGGCGGGCAGATACGCAGTATTTT. Its translation is CASSLKLAGRADTQYF.

The chain recombines TRBV3-1 (or the pseudogene TRBV3-2) with TRBJ1-2; 7 positions agree with TRBD1. The CDR3 has 15 amino acids. Losses at the gene ends were 2 bases for V and 4 bases for J; bases not matched to a gene: 7. The germline CDR1 and CDR2 sequences are LGHDT and YNNKEL (reference sequence). CDR3 residues: CASSQSEGGSYGYTF. The CDR3 region has the DNA TGTGCCAGCAGCCAATCCGAAGGGGGCAGCTATGGCTACACCTTC.

The chain is built from TRBV5-6 and TRBJ1-5, with a possible D match to TRBD1 (5 bases). The CDR3 is 15 amino acids. Trimming removed 2 bases at V and 5 bases at J, with 14 bases between. Germline V lookup: CDR1 SGHDT, CDR2 YYEEEE. CDR3 sequence (DNA): TGTGCCAGCAGCTTCCTTCGACAGACTGATCAGCCCCAGCATTTT. This codes for CASSFLRQTDQPQHF.

The genes are TRBV7-9 and TRBJ2-2; D unclear. Between the trimmed V and J ends, which lost 5 bases and 1 base, there was a span of 8 bases. The CDR3 is 14 residues long. Looked up from germline, CDR1 is SEHNR and CDR2 is FQNEAQ (reference sequence). The CDR3 region is CASSASGNTGELFF. The CDR3 nucleotides are TGTGCCAGCAGCGCTTCAGGGAACACCGGGGAGCTGTTTTTT.

The J gene is TRBJ1-1, the V gene TRBV5-4; no reliable D call. The CDR3 spans 14 residues. Germline CDR1 and CDR2: SGHNT and YYREEE (reference sequence). The V end was cut by 1 base, the J end by 5 bases, with 12 bases between. For the CDR3, the DNA is TGTGCCAGCAGCTTGACACAACCGAGGACTGAAGCTTTCTTT. The encoded protein is CASSLTQPRTEAFF.

The chain links TRBV5-1 to TRBJ2-5, with TRBD2 identical over 7 bases. Germline-derived CDR1 and CDR2 are SGHRS and YFSETQ. CDR3 length: 15 amino acids. V trimming: 2 bases; J trimming: 10 bases; junction bases outside the gene matches: 14. This chain's CDR3 is CASSLSQPGGDGQYF. CDR3 DNA sequence: TGCGCCAGCAGCTTATCGCAGCCGGGGGGTGATGGCCAGTACTTC.

This clone was seen just once. The V and J genes are TRBV9 and TRBJ2-1; 12 bases are a match to TRBD2. The CDR3 sequence is 23 residues long. The V segment lost 0 bases and the J segment 3 bases; nucleotides outside the gene matches: 22. Germline loops: CDR1 SGDLS, CDR2 YYNGEE. DNA of the CDR3: TGTGCCAGCAGCGTAGCGGCGGTATGGCCGAGACTAGCGGGGGTTCCCCGCTACAATGAGCAGTTCTTC. It specifies CASSVAAVWPRLAGVPRYNEQFF.